The rows below give T cell receptor beta chains drawn from one sample of a study of blood T cell repertoires in COVID-19. Clones were read by immunoSEQ multiplex PCR, and TCRdb kept only the in-frame ones, dropping some. The data contain about 170,000 clones, approximately 90% of them singletons. The material sequenced was peripheral blood. The receptors stem from a man aged 50 or older with acute or convalescent COVID-19. CDR3s include the opening cysteine and the closing phenylalanine or tryptophan. The order of the fields is V gene, J gene, D gene, CDR3 protein. A D gene is named only where the DNA matches it firmly.

V gene: TRBV2; J gene: TRBJ2-3; D gene: TRBD2; CDR3 protein: CASESGGYLGDTQYF
V gene: TRBV5-6; J gene: TRBJ1-1; D gene: TRBD1; CDR3 protein: CASSEDLTGARHTEAFF
V gene: TRBV27; J gene: TRBJ1-6; D gene: NA; CDR3 protein: CASSLNRGSYNSPLHF
V gene: TRBV27; J gene: TRBJ2-7; D gene: NA; CDR3 protein: CASSRAGYEQYF
V gene: TRBV27; J gene: TRBJ2-3; D gene: NA; CDR3 protein: CASTPSGLTDTQYF
V gene: TRBV5-5; J gene: TRBJ2-3; D gene: NA; CDR3 protein: CASSAWGTFTDTQYF
V gene: TRBV3-1/TRBV3-2; J gene: TRBJ1-6; D gene: NA; CDR3 protein: CASSGGPWGSPLHF
V gene: TRBV20-1; J gene: TRBJ1-2; D gene: NA; CDR3 protein: CSATDSGHYYGYTF
V gene: TRBV3-1/TRBV3-2; J gene: TRBJ2-5; D gene: TRBD2; CDR3 protein: CASSHISGGAVKTQYF
V gene: TRBV7-9; J gene: TRBJ2-5; D gene: TRBD1; CDR3 protein: CATTGGGRETQYF
V gene: TRBV19; J gene: TRBJ1-6; D gene: NA; CDR3 protein: CASSNRANNSPLHF
V gene: TRBV7-2; J gene: TRBJ1-5; D gene: TRBD1; CDR3 protein: CASSLVLWQGGNQPQHF
V gene: TRBV5-1; J gene: TRBJ1-2; D gene: TRBD1; CDR3 protein: CASSLTGTENGYTF
V gene: TRBV7-9; J gene: TRBJ1-6; D gene: TRBD1; CDR3 protein: CASSFGTGGRNNSPLHF
V gene: TRBV3-1/TRBV3-2; J gene: TRBJ1-1; D gene: NA; CDR3 protein: CASSQGWQTYTEAFF
V gene: TRBV6-5; J gene: TRBJ2-7; D gene: NA; CDR3 protein: CASSRKGEGDEQYF
V gene: TRBV24-1; J gene: TRBJ2-3; D gene: TRBD2; CDR3 protein: CATSDHSGGGTDTQYF
V gene: TRBV10-3; J gene: TRBJ1-3; D gene: NA; CDR3 protein: CAISESGRGFSGNTIYF
V gene: TRBV6-2/TRBV6-3; J gene: TRBJ1-2; D gene: NA; CDR3 protein: CASSSHRDLDGYTF
V gene: TRBV19; J gene: TRBJ1-3; D gene: NA; CDR3 protein: CASSMQGTSGNTIYF
V gene: TRBV30; J gene: TRBJ1-1; D gene: TRBD1; CDR3 protein: CAWSGTGGSMNTEAFF
V gene: TRBV27; J gene: TRBJ1-2; D gene: NA; CDR3 protein: CASSPNFTDSNYGYTF
V gene: TRBV4-2; J gene: TRBJ2-3; D gene: TRBD1; CDR3 protein: CASSQEGTASYSTDTQYF
V gene: TRBV5-8; J gene: TRBJ2-3; D gene: NA; CDR3 protein: CASSLGGTPRDTQYF
V gene: TRBV5-1; J gene: TRBJ2-5; D gene: NA; CDR3 protein: CASSLRTSQETQYF
V gene: TRBV6-5; J gene: TRBJ1-1; D gene: NA; CDR3 protein: CASSSRGPNTEAFF
V gene: TRBV6-5; J gene: TRBJ1-2; D gene: NA; CDR3 protein: CASRQATDYGYTF
V gene: TRBV27; J gene: TRBJ2-2; D gene: TRBD1; CDR3 protein: CASRLSPTGGTGELFF
V gene: TRBV18; J gene: TRBJ2-1; D gene: TRBD2; CDR3 protein: CASSPNRAGGTYNEQFF
V gene: TRBV27; J gene: TRBJ1-6; D gene: TRBD1; CDR3 protein: CASSLSPPQGAASPLHF
V gene: TRBV10-1; J gene: TRBJ2-3; D gene: NA; CDR3 protein: CASSDGSGTDTQYF
V gene: TRBV19; J gene: TRBJ1-5; D gene: NA; CDR3 protein: CASSISGSTNQPQHF
V gene: TRBV9; J gene: TRBJ2-3; D gene: TRBD2; CDR3 protein: CASSSSGRRTDTQYF
V gene: TRBV5-1; J gene: TRBJ1-1; D gene: TRBD1; CDR3 protein: CASRPGTGDPYEYTEAFF
V gene: TRBV18; J gene: TRBJ1-2; D gene: TRBD1; CDR3 protein: CASSLGTGPRTGDGYTF
V gene: TRBV5-4; J gene: TRBJ2-3; D gene: TRBD1; CDR3 protein: CASSPGQGWGTDTQYF
V gene: TRBV3-1/TRBV3-2; J gene: TRBJ2-3; D gene: TRBD2; CDR3 protein: CASSLAGVRYF
V gene: TRBV30; J gene: TRBJ2-3; D gene: NA; CDR3 protein: CACESPLGTDTQYF
V gene: TRBV11-2; J gene: TRBJ2-2; D gene: TRBD2; CDR3 protein: CASSLVGGTSGAGELFF
V gene: TRBV25-1; J gene: TRBJ1-2; D gene: NA; CDR3 protein: CASSESPEGYTF
V gene: TRBV5-4; J gene: TRBJ2-2; D gene: TRBD2; CDR3 protein: CASSLAAGGKAGELFF
V gene: TRBV7-3; J gene: TRBJ1-1; D gene: TRBD1; CDR3 protein: CASSSPGQGSAFF
V gene: TRBV5-8; J gene: TRBJ2-1; D gene: NA; CDR3 protein: CASFSRGTPWDNEQFF
V gene: TRBV6-5; J gene: TRBJ2-3; D gene: NA; CDR3 protein: CASSILGSYTDTQYF
V gene: TRBV30; J gene: TRBJ1-5; D gene: NA; CDR3 protein: CAWSVYGNQPQHF
V gene: TRBV27; J gene: TRBJ2-1; D gene: NA; CDR3 protein: CASSFLEGLYNEQFF
V gene: TRBV3-1/TRBV3-2; J gene: TRBJ2-5; D gene: NA; CDR3 protein: CASSPRSGDKETQYF
V gene: TRBV5-6; J gene: TRBJ1-2; D gene: TRBD1; CDR3 protein: CASSLGRGGTVFGYTF
V gene: TRBV4-3; J gene: TRBJ1-2; D gene: TRBD1; CDR3 protein: CASSQARGVAYGYTF
V gene: TRBV12-3/TRBV12-4; J gene: TRBJ2-3; D gene: NA; CDR3 protein: CASTNQYTDTQYF
V gene: TRBV10-3; J gene: TRBJ1-2; D gene: NA; CDR3 protein: CAISDPTGTGGGGYTF
V gene: TRBV7-2; J gene: TRBJ1-5; D gene: TRBD1; CDR3 protein: CASSPGQVSSQPQHF